These T cell receptor beta chains were read from a single sample in a study of blood T cell repertoires in COVID-19. The data were produced by immunoSEQ multiplex PCR, yet TCRdb's version contains in-frame clones alone and is incomplete. The repertoire includes about 270,000 clones, approximately 90% of them detected once, and 2.3% sits in the top ten. Sample: PBMCs or T cells enriched from blood (not recorded which). The receptors originated from a middle-aged woman with acute COVID-19. CDR3s include the opening cysteine and the closing phenylalanine or tryptophan. The size entry is marked missing in some rows and otherwise reads once, few, many or a size class.

v_call: TRBV6-2/TRBV6-3
clone_size: few
cdr3_length: 17
cdr3_aa: CASSYSMGGFKNTEAFF

v_call: TRBV10-3
clone_size: NA
cdr3_length: 15
cdr3_aa: CAISASGVGFTEAFF

v_call: TRBV4-1
clone_size: NA
cdr3_length: 19
cdr3_aa: CASSHLGLADRSGANVLTF

v_call: TRBV11-2
clone_size: NA
cdr3_length: 13
cdr3_aa: CASSPSPRYEQYF

v_call: TRBV7-3
clone_size: NA
cdr3_length: 15
cdr3_aa: CASSPTGGTNYGYTF

v_call: TRBV28
clone_size: NA
cdr3_length: 18
cdr3_aa: CASSFGLAGGPLYNEQFF

v_call: TRBV28
clone_size: NA
cdr3_length: 16
cdr3_aa: CASSLWTTGTTDTQYF

v_call: TRBV18
clone_size: once
cdr3_length: 14
cdr3_aa: CASSPPPVYNEQFF

v_call: TRBV7-6
clone_size: NA
cdr3_length: 17
cdr3_aa: CASSLPFRSGRGGEQFF

v_call: TRBV18
clone_size: NA
cdr3_length: 12
cdr3_aa: CASSPAGYGYTF

v_call: TRBV23-1
clone_size: NA
cdr3_length: 13
cdr3_aa: CASSRGTKDEQYF

v_call: TRBV11-2
clone_size: NA
cdr3_length: 13
cdr3_aa: CASRRSLNSPLHF

v_call: TRBV4-1
clone_size: once
cdr3_length: 17
cdr3_aa: CASSQVGGNHKYNEQFF

v_call: TRBV27
clone_size: NA
cdr3_length: 16
cdr3_aa: CASSLNAGVPQETQYF

v_call: TRBV5-8
clone_size: NA
cdr3_length: 15
cdr3_aa: CASSGGLAGAYEQYF

v_call: TRBV7-2
clone_size: NA
cdr3_length: 13
cdr3_aa: CASSQTGTDTQYF

v_call: TRBV28
clone_size: NA
cdr3_length: 16
cdr3_aa: CASSLGRTGRNQPQHF

v_call: TRBV19
clone_size: NA
cdr3_length: 16
cdr3_aa: CVSSPISPGTGTEAFF

v_call: TRBV28
clone_size: NA
cdr3_length: 15
cdr3_aa: CASSLGTSGSREQYF

v_call: TRBV4-1
clone_size: NA
cdr3_length: 15
cdr3_aa: CASSKQPTVSYGYTF

v_call: TRBV30
clone_size: NA
cdr3_length: 14
cdr3_aa: CAWSAGQDNSPLHF